This T cell receptor (beta chain) was recovered during a study of immune reconstitution after stem cell transplant in scleroderma. This CDR3 region has 15 residues. Germline assignment: CDR1 SQVTM and CDR2 ANQGSEA. Trimming pared 6 bases from V and 0 bases from J, leaving 16 bases between. By share, this clonotype counts as medium-sized. Each CDR3 protein gets one entry after TCRdb re-called the RT-PCR reads with MiXCR. Counted here are 3,500 to 4,000 distinct CDR3 sequences, approximately 6% occurring once; the ten biggest clones make up roughly 15%. The chain couples TRBV29-1 to TRBJ2-3; D is perhaps TRBD1 (6 bases). This sequence originates from a female donor with systemic sclerosis. Sample collection occurred before or after autologous hematopoietic stem cell transplantation (not recorded which). CDR3 sequence: CSVRSGVSSTDTQYF. In DNA form, the CDR3 reads TGCAGCGTGCGTTCAGGGGTTTCTAGCACAGATACGCAGTATTTT.